These 3 T cell receptor beta chains came from one sample sequenced in a study of blood T cell repertoires in COVID-19 (dated by TCRdb to 2020 to 2021). Library prep was done by the immunoSEQ multiplex PCR assay. Held by TCRdb, this immuneACCESS table contains in-frame sequences only and omits some clones. Under half of the omission traces to an unresolved V gene where checked; the cause of the rest is unknown. The sample table holds 85,000 to 130,000 clones, of which about 82% were seen once. The ten biggest clones cover approximately 6.2% of the sample. Sequencing used peripheral blood. These receptors all stem from an elderly man with COVID-19, enrolled during active disease.

This clone appeared a few times. The rearrangement uses TRBV19 and TRBJ2-4, with a possible D match to TRBD1 (6 bases). Per germline, CDR1 LNHDA and CDR2 SQIVND (reference sequence). V lost 4 bases and J 7 bases, leaving 11 bases between the germline ends. The CDR3 is made up of 13 amino acids. This CDR3 reads CASSKYQGNIQYF. CDR3 in DNA: TGTGCCAGTAGTAAGTACCAGGGGAACATTCAGTACTTC.

The chain has TRBV9 and TRBJ2-7; D is perhaps TRBD1 (6 bases). The germline CDR1 and CDR2 sequences are SGDLS and YYNGEE. This CDR3 is 17 amino acids long. Trimming took 3 bases from V and 0 from J, leaving 19 bases between them. CDR3 DNA: TGTGCCAGCAGCGGTCCAGTAGGAAGGACAGACTCCTACGAGCAGTACTTC. Translation gives CASSGPVGRTDSYEQYF. Combining the CDR3 with reference TRBV9 and TRBJ2-7 gives the whole variable domain DSGVTQTPKHLITATGQRVTLRCSPRSGDLSVYWYQQSLDQGLQFLIQYYNGEERAKGNILERFSAQQFPDLHSELNLSSLELGDSALYFCASSGPVGRTDSYEQYFGPGTRLTVT.

The rearrangement joins TRBV23-1 to TRBJ2-7, with TRBD1 matching 10 bases. TRBV23-1 is an open reading frame whose function is uncertain. CDR3 size: 14 residues. The trim removed 10 bases at V and 5 bases at J, leaving 11 bases unmatched. The CDR3 DNA sequence: TGCGCCAACCCTTGGGGACAGGGGAGGGACGAGCAGTACTTC. This codes for CANPWGQGRDEQYF.